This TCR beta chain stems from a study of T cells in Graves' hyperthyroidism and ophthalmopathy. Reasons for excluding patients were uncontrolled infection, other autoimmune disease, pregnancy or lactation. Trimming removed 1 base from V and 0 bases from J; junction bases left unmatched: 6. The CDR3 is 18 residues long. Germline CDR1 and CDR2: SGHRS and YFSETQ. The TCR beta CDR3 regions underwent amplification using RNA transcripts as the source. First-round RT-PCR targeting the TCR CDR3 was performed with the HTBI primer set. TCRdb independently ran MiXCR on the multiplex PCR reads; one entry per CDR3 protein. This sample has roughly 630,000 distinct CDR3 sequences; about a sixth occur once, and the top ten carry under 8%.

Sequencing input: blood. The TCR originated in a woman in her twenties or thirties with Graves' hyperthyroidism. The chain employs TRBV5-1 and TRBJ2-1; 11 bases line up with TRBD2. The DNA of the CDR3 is TGCGCCAGCAGCTTGTGGCTAGCGGGAGGACTCTCCTACAATGAGCAGTTCTTC. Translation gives CASSLWLAGGLSYNEQFF.